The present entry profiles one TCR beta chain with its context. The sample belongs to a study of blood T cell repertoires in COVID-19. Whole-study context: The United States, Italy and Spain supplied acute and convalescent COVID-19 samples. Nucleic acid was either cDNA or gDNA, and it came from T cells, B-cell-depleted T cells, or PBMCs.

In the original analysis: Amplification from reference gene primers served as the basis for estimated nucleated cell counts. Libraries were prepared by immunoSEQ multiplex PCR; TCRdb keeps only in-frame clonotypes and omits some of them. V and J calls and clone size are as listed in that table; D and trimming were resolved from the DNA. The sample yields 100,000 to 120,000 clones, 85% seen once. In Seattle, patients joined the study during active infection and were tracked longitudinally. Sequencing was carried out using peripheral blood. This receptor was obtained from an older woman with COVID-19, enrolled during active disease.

The CDR3 loop is CASSERAGDRGNTEAFF. The CDR3 DNA is TGTGCCAGCAGCGAAAGGGCTGGGGACAGGGGGAACACTGAAGCTTTCTTT. This chain connects TRBV3-1 (or the pseudogene TRBV3-2) to TRBJ1-1; 10 nucleotides align to TRBD1. V shed 5 bases and J 1 base; nucleotides not matched to a gene: 10. From germline, CDR1 is LGHDT and CDR2 YNNKEL (reference sequence). CDR3 length: 17 amino acids.